The clone carrying this T cell receptor beta chain was seen a single time. Its antigen is unidentified. This CDR3 is built from 12 residues. The germline V gene has CDR1 MNHNS and CDR2 SASEGT. V shed 0 bases and J shed 10 bases, with 7 bases lying between them. Roughly 100,000 TCR templates were assayed per sample. This table comes from immunoSEQ multiplex PCR, and its TCRdb copy is limited to in-frame clones, with some not included. The table records tens of thousands of clones, 90% to 95% of them present only once. The data belong to a study of siplizumab effects on memory and regulatory T cells. Whole-study results and caveats: The study found that mappable alloreactive CD4+ clones averaged around 68% Treg-derived with siplizumab and approximately 27% in controls. No functional test confirmed suppression by proliferating siplizumab-culture Tregs.

This receptor was taken from a human donor in good health. V gene TRBV6-1 combines with J gene TRBJ2-1; TRBD1 might be the D (6 bases). The source material was non-Treg CD4+ T cells sorted from blood. DNA of the CDR3: TGTGCCAGCAGTGAAGCGGGGGCCGAGCAGTTCTTC. Protein sequence: CASSEAGAEQFF.